The clone carrying this T cell receptor beta chain was seen just once. A clone one base away is much larger, so this may be a read error. The data originate from a study of T cells in Graves' hyperthyroidism and ophthalmopathy. CDR1 MNHEY and CDR2 SVGEGT come from the germline V gene. The CDR3 is 10 amino acids. Trimming removed 7 bases from V and 6 bases from J, with 5 bases in between. RNA transcripts were the template for amplifying TCR beta CDR3 regions. The study used the HTBI primer set for a first-round RT-PCR of the TCR CDR3. TCRdb reanalysed the multiplex PCR reads using MiXCR and keeps one entry per CDR3 protein. The sample carries 350,000 to 400,000 distinct CDR3 sequences, approximately 15% recorded once. Stable Graves' hyperthyroidism meant no ophthalmopathy progression within 18 months. Patients aged 18 to 65 with hyperthyroidism were newly diagnosed, with duration under 2 months. For the diagnoses, clinical symptoms, serum thyroxine and TRAb, thyroid ultrasound and orbital computed tomography were used.

This TCR derives from an older woman with Graves' hyperthyroidism. The genes are TRBV6-2 or TRBV6-3 and TRBJ2-3; D uncertain. The sequenced sample consisted of blood. CDR3 bases: TGTGCCAGCATGGGGGATACGCAGTATTTT. It encodes CASMGDTQYF.